This passage covers 10 T cell receptor beta chains from one sample sequenced in a study of shared clonotypes between healthy human individuals (dated by TCRdb to about 2020). The library was built by means of the immunoSEQ multiplex PCR assay. TCRdb re-hosts the immuneACCESS table, in-frame sequences only. Its copies lack some clones; in the studies checked, an unresolved V gene accounts for under half of them, and the cause for the rest is not known. Recorded for this sample are about 2 million clones; around 95% of them occurred a single time. 0.1% to 0.15% of the sample lies in the top ten. Material for sequencing was naive CD4+ T cells sorted from blood. The sample's cell subset or site label, decoded: CD45RA+ positively selected. The receptors here all came from a man aged 18 to 29 in good health.

V is TRBV6-1 and J is TRBJ2-7; D possibly matches TRBD1 or TRBD2 (5 bases each). The CDR3 loop spans 12 amino acids. Between the trimmed V and J ends, which lost 4 bases and 9 bases, there was a span of 13 bases. CDR1 is MNHNS, CDR2 SASEGT, per germline. The CDR3 protein is CASSVHQGAQYF. DNA for the CDR3: TGTGCCAGCAGTGTACACCAGGGAGCGCAGTACTTC.

Turning to this clone: This may be a read error, as it is one base from a much larger clone. The CDR3 protein is CASSNTDTQYF. CDR3 DNA sequence: TGTGCCAGCAGCAACACAGATACGCAGTATTTT. V and J are TRBV11-2 and TRBJ2-3; D unresolved. Trimming left V 5 bases short and J 2 bases short, with 2 bases between. This CDR3 has 11 residues. The germline V gene has CDR1 SGHAT and CDR2 FQNNGV.

This sequence joins TRBV4-1 and TRBJ2-4; a weak D match, TRBD1 (6 bases). From germline, CDR1 is MGHRA and CDR2 YSYEKL. There are 18 residues in the CDR3. Trimming removed 0 bases from V and 7 bases from J, with 22 bases in between. The CDR3 DNA reads TGCGCCAGCAGCCAAGAGGCTTCAGGGGTGGACATGTCGAACATTCAGTACTTC. Its translation: CASSQEASGVDMSNIQYF.

The chain combines TRBV4-1 with TRBJ2-1; possible D gene TRBD1, 5 bases. The germline V and J ends were trimmed by 0 bases and 0 bases, with 6 bases remaining between them. Looked up from germline, CDR1 is MGHRA and CDR2 is YSYEKL. The CDR3 runs 15 residues. CDR3 sequence (DNA): TGCGCCAGCAGCCAAGATACAGGCTCCTACAATGAGCAGTTCTTC. This sequence encodes CASSQDTGSYNEQFF.

The chain has TRBV2 and TRBJ2-4, with D perhaps given as TRBD1 or TRBD2 (6 bases each). Germline lookup yields CDR1 SNHLY and CDR2 FYNNEI. This CDR3 comprises 14 residues. V lost 7 bases, J lost 1 base, and 11 bases lay in between. The CDR3 nucleotides read TGTGCCAGCACAGAAGGGGGGGCCAAAAACATTCAGTACTTC. It codes for CASTEGGAKNIQYF.

This chain joins TRBV11-2 and TRBJ2-7, with 10 bases that match TRBD1. J lost 2 bases, V lost 1 base, and 5 bases had no gene match. CDR1 is SGHAT and CDR2 is FQNNGV in the germline V gene. The length of the CDR3 is 16 residues. Here the CDR3 reads CASSLVGTGAPYEQYF. In DNA form, the CDR3 reads TGTGCCAGCAGCTTAGTGGGGACAGGGGCCCCCTACGAGCAGTACTTC.

The chain is built from TRBV6-5 and TRBJ1-3, with 9 nucleotides matching TRBD1. Germline CDR1 reads MNHEY; CDR2 reads SVGAGI. The CDR3 spans 15 residues. The V segment lost 7 bases and the J segment 6 bases; nucleotides outside the gene matches: 10. CDR3 region: CASTSIRDRENTIYF. The CDR3 DNA follows: TGTGCCAGCACCTCGATCCGGGACAGGGAAAACACCATATATTTT.

This chain links TRBV5-4 with TRBJ1-2, with TRBD1 identical over 7 bases. This CDR3 has 14 residues. V shed 1 base, J shed 4 bases, and the junction held 4 bases outside the gene matches. CDR1 SGHNT and CDR2 YYREEE come from the germline V gene (reference sequence). CDR3: CASSLLGQIYGYTF. CDR3 DNA: TGTGCCAGCAGCTTGTTGGGACAGATCTATGGCTACACCTTC.

The chain links TRBV29-1 to TRBJ1-2; D might be TRBD1 (5 bases). With 7 bases removed from V and 2 bases from J, the gap between germline ends came to 11 bases. The CDR3 length is 12 residues. The germline V gene has CDR1 SQVTM and CDR2 ANQGSEA. The CDR3 nucleotides read TGCAGCGGGGGAGGGGTGAACTATGGCTACACCTTC. Protein product: CSGGGVNYGYTF.

The chain joins TRBV10-3 to TRBJ2-3; tentatively, D is TRBD1 (6 bases). The germline CDR1 and CDR2 sequences are ENHRY and SYGVKD. Deletions cut 6 bases from V and 2 bases from J, with 18 bases between. The length of the CDR3 is 16 residues. The CDR3 protein is CAISQLRGRYTDTQYF. In DNA form, the CDR3 reads TGTGCCATCAGCCAACTCAGGGGTAGATACACAGATACGCAGTATTTT.